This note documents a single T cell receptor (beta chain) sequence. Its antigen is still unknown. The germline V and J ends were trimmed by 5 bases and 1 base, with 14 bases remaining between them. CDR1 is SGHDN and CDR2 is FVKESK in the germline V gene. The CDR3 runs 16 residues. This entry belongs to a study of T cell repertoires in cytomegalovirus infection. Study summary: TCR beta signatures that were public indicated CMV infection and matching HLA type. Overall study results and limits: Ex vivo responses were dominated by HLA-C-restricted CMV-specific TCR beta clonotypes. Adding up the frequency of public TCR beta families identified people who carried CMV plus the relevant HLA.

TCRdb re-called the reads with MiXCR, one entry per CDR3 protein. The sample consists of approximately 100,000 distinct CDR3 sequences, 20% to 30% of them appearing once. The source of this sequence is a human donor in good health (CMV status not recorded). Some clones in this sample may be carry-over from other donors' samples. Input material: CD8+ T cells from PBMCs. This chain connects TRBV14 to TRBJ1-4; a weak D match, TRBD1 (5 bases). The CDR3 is CASSSYTGLTNEKLFF. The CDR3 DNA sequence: TGTGCCAGCAGCAGCTACACAGGTTTAACTAATGAAAAACTGTTTTTT. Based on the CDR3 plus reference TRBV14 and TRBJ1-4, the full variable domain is EAGVTQFPSHSVIEKGQTVTLRCDPISGHDNLYWYRRVMGKEIKFLLHFVKESKQDESGMPNNRFLAERTGGTYSTLKVQPAELEDSGVYFCASSSYTGLTNEKLFFGSGTQLSVL.